The table lists the clone carrying this TCR beta chain with a few counts. Its antigen is unknown. The sample belongs to a study of blood T cells in healthy people across ages. The study, taken as a whole, reports: While age rose, TCR beta diversity per million T cells dropped in a roughly linear way.

V shed 0 bases and J shed 4 bases, with 12 bases lying between them. The CDR3 runs 14 residues. Looked up from germline, CDR1 is DFQATT and CDR2 is SNEGSKA (reference sequence). A sample-barcoded 5' primer and a J-beta primer mix were used in a second PCR of roughly 7 to 12 cycles. Every sample gave at least 2.5 million paired-end reads containing CDR3. Using its own MiXCR run on the 5' RACE reads, TCRdb lists one record per CDR3 protein. Of approximately 730,000 distinct CDR3 sequences listed, about 53% are singletons. The sequencing sample was made of blood. The sequence was collected from a man at least 80 years old in good health. The chain has TRBV20-1 and TRBJ1-2; a weak D match, TRBD1 (5 bases). CDR3 nucleotides: TGCAGTGCTAGAGACCTGGGAGGGACCTATGGCTACACCTTC. The encoded protein is CSARDLGGTYGYTF.